Presented here are 21 T cell receptor beta chains from one specimen sequenced in a study of T-cell memory formation after mild COVID-19. In TCRdb, the 5' RACE reads were re-called with MiXCR into one record per CDR3 protein. The sample holds 530,000 or so distinct CDR3 sequences, around 15% seen once. Sequenced input: PBMCs or a T cell subset sorted from them (not recorded which). The receptors were sampled from an adult woman who had mild COVID-19 (a few samples of this study predate the infection). Cell type and time point are not known.

This clonotype was counted a few times. The CDR3, as DNA: TGCAGTGCTAGAGCCGCCTCGGTTAGCTCCTACAATGAGCAGTTCTTC. Residues: CSARAASVSSYNEQFF. V gene TRBV20-1 combines with J gene TRBJ2-1; D uncertain. Germline V gives CDR1 DFQATT, CDR2 SNEGSKA (reference sequence). Trimming removed 1 base from V and 0 bases from J, with 13 bases in between. CDR3 length equals 16 residues.

The chain carries TRBV5-1 and TRBJ2-7; D not certain. The CDR3 loop spans 15 amino acids. Looked up from germline, CDR1 is SGHRS and CDR2 is YFSETQ. Trimming cost V 4 bases and J 1 base, with 15 bases left between them. CDR3 loop: CASSPRVTRSYEQYF. The CDR3 DNA follows: TGCGCCAGCAGCCCCCGGGTCACGAGGTCCTACGAGCAGTACTTC.

This clonotype was observed a few times. The genes are TRBV7-2 and TRBJ2-6; D perhaps matches TRBD1 (5 bases). This CDR3 has 15 amino acids. Trimming stripped 4 bases from V and 3 bases from J, with 10 bases between. Germline lookup yields CDR1 SGHTA and CDR2 FQGNSA. The CDR3 region has the DNA TGTGCCAGCAGCTCCTCGCAGGGTGGGGCCAACGTCCTGACTTTC. This gives the protein CASSSSQGGANVLTF.

This clonotype showed up just a few times. The chain employs TRBV6-2 or TRBV6-3 and TRBJ2-1, with 11 bases aligning to TRBD2. The CDR3 length is 15 residues. The V segment lost 8 bases and the J segment 2 bases; nucleotides outside the gene matches: 5. CDR1 is MNHEY, CDR2 SVGEGT, per germline. CDR3: CASLYSGRAYNEQFF. CDR3 nucleotides: TGTGCCAGCCTTTATAGCGGGAGGGCCTACAATGAGCAGTTCTTC.

CDR3 nucleotide sequence: TGTGCCAGCAGTTTAGGTGAGGGACGGACGAACACTGAAGCTTTCTTT. Residues: CASSLGEGRTNTEAFF. The chain employs TRBV12-3 or TRBV12-4 and TRBJ1-1; the D gene is possibly TRBD1 (5 bases). With 1 base removed from V and 1 base from J, the gap between germline ends came to 13 bases. This CDR3 spans 16 amino acids.

Here the CDR3 DNA reads TGTGCCACCAGCAGAGTCCGGGTTTCCGAGCAGTACTTC. Protein: CATSRVRVSEQYF. The chain uses TRBV15 and TRBJ2-7; D unresolved. Trimming removed 1 base at V and 6 bases at J, with 10 bases between. The CDR3 sequence is 13 residues long. Germline V gene data show CDR1 as LNHNV and CDR2 as YYDKDF (reference sequence).

This clonotype came up a few times. The rearrangement uses TRBV12-3 or TRBV12-4 and TRBJ2-7, with 8 bases identical to TRBD2. This CDR3 has 14 amino acids. Trimming took 3 bases from V and 5 from J; bases not matched to a gene: 6. The CDR3 region is CASSFSGGPNEQYF. The CDR3 DNA follows: TGTGCCAGCAGTTTTTCGGGAGGGCCTAACGAGCAGTACTTC.

The chain recombines TRBV11-2 with TRBJ2-3; D call uncertain. Germline loops: CDR1 SGHAT, CDR2 FQNNGV. V lost 5 bases to trimming and J lost 5 bases, with 8 bases between them. The CDR3 has 12 amino acids. The CDR3 region is CASSARGDTQYF. The CDR3 DNA reads as TGTGCCAGCAGCGCGAGAGGAGATACGCAGTATTTT.

The rearrangement uses TRBV7-9 and TRBJ2-2; 9 bases align to TRBD2. Germline V gives CDR1 SEHNR, CDR2 FQNEAQ (reference sequence). The CDR3 is made up of 15 amino acids. The ends lost 1 base at V and 7 bases at J; junction bases unmatched: 4. As DNA, the CDR3 is TGTGCCAGCAGCTTAGGTAGCGGGAGACACGGGGAGCTGTTTTTT. It codes for CASSLGSGRHGELFF.

This clonotype was recorded a few times. The chain is built from TRBV13 and TRBJ1-3; the match to TRBD1 covers 8 bases. After removal of 5 bases from V and 2 bases from J, the junction contained 5 bases not matched to a gene. The CDR3 contains 15 residues. The germline V gene encodes CDR1 PRHDT and CDR2 FYEKMQ (reference sequence). CDR3 loop: CASSKNRGTGNTIYF. DNA for the CDR3: TGTGCCAGCAGCAAAAACAGGGGGACTGGAAACACCATATATTTT.

The J gene is TRBJ1-5, the V gene TRBV10-3; no clear D gene. V was cut by 4 bases and J by 0 bases, with 7 bases left in between. This CDR3 is built from 14 residues. Germline CDR1 ENHRY, CDR2 SYGVKD. CDR3 region: CAISVVVSNQPQHF. CDR3 DNA sequence: TGTGCCATCAGTGTTGTTGTTAGCAATCAGCCCCAGCATTTT.

This clonotype was seen once. The rearrangement joins TRBV28 to TRBJ2-7, with D possibly matching TRBD2 (5 bases). The ends were cut back, 6 bases at V and 2 bases at J, with 14 bases in the middle. CDR1 and CDR2 from the germline V gene are MDHEN and SYDVKM. CDR3 length: 14 residues. In DNA form, the CDR3 reads TGTGCCAGCAGCCCGGATTTGGGAGCCTACGAGCAGTACTTC. This codes for CASSPDLGAYEQYF.

This clonotype was seen more than once but under ten times. The J gene is TRBJ2-3, the V gene TRBV7-6; D may correspond to TRBD1 or TRBD2 (5 bases each). The CDR3 has 13 amino acids. Germline V gene sequence: CDR1 SGHVS, CDR2 FNYEAQ. Trimming stripped 5 bases from V and 4 bases from J, with 10 bases between. The CDR3 DNA reads TGTGCCAGCAGCGCCCGGGGCTCAGATACGCAGTATTTT. Its protein is CASSARGSDTQYF.

The genes are TRBV6-5 and TRBJ1-2; D might be TRBD1 (6 bases). CDR1 and CDR2 (germline): MNHEY, SVGAGI. Trimming cost V 4 bases and J 4 bases, with 10 bases left between them. The length of the CDR3 is 13 residues. The CDR3: CASSWGGPYGYTF. As DNA, the CDR3 is TGTGCCAGCAGTTGGGGGGGCCCCTATGGCTACACCTTC.

The J gene is TRBJ2-5, the V gene TRBV7-2; D is possibly TRBD1 or TRBD2 (6 bases each). The germline V and J ends were trimmed by 1 base and 4 bases, with 22 bases remaining between them. CDR1 is SGHTA, CDR2 FQGNSA, per germline. The CDR3 is 18 residues long. For the CDR3, the DNA is TGTGCCAGCAGCTTAGGGGCCCTTAGCGGAGGGGGTTCAGAGACCCAGTACTTC. This translates into CASSLGALSGGGSETQYF.

The chain joins TRBV6-5 to TRBJ1-2; no reliable D call. The ends were cut back, 2 bases at V and 4 bases at J, with 8 bases in the middle. Germline V CDR1 and CDR2: MNHEY, SVGAGI. CDR3 size: 13 residues. The CDR3 bases are TGTGCCAGCAGTTACGTGCGGGGCTATGGCTACACCTTC. It is translated as CASSYVRGYGYTF.

The chain carries TRBV7-9 and TRBJ2-3, with D uncertain. The V end was cut by 10 bases, the J end by 2 bases, with 19 bases between. Per germline, CDR1 SEHNR and CDR2 FQNEAQ (reference sequence). There are 15 residues in the CDR3. Written as DNA, the CDR3 is TGTGCCATCCGCGAAGGGCCTCGCCCCACAGATACGCAGTATTTT. It yields the protein CAIREGPRPTDTQYF.

This clonotype was seen a few times. The rearrangement links TRBV6-5 to TRBJ2-3; 8 nucleotides match TRBD1. Germline CDR1 MNHEY, CDR2 SVGAGI. This CDR3 is built from 16 residues. V lost 8 bases to trimming and J lost 1 base; unmatched junction nucleotides: 11. The CDR3 loop reads CASGSGGSVGTDTQYF. The CDR3 bases are TGTGCCAGCGGGTCAGGGGGCTCGGTGGGCACAGATACGCAGTATTTT.

V gene TRBV19 combines with J gene TRBJ2-1, with 8 bases fitting TRBD1. The CDR3 sequence is 16 residues long. Germline loops: CDR1 LNHDA, CDR2 SQIVND (reference sequence). With V trimmed by 5 bases and J by 1 base, 7 bases remained unmatched. The CDR3 here is CASSFRQGSSYNEQFF. The CDR3 region has the DNA TGTGCCAGTAGTTTCCGACAGGGGAGTTCCTACAATGAGCAGTTCTTC.

This clonotype was counted between two and nine times. V usage is TRBV7-9 and J usage is TRBJ2-1, with 7 bases matching TRBD1. Germline V gene sequence: CDR1 SEHNR, CDR2 FQNEAQ (reference sequence). V shed 5 bases, J shed 6 bases, and the junction held 13 bases outside the gene matches. The CDR3 consists of 16 residues. For the CDR3, the DNA is TGTGCCAGCAGCCGATCAGGAGGACCAGGGGGCAATGAGCAGTTCTTC. Translated: CASSRSGGPGGNEQFF.

The chain has TRBV5-4 and TRBJ2-3, with D perhaps given as TRBD1 or TRBD2 (6 bases each). The V and J ends lost 1 base and 5 bases respectively, with 11 bases between them. The CDR3 runs to 14 residues. Germline lookup yields CDR1 SGHNT and CDR2 YYREEE (reference sequence). CDR3 loop: CASSLPGARDTQYF. CDR3 in DNA: TGTGCCAGCAGCTTGCCGGGGGCGAGAGATACGCAGTATTTT.